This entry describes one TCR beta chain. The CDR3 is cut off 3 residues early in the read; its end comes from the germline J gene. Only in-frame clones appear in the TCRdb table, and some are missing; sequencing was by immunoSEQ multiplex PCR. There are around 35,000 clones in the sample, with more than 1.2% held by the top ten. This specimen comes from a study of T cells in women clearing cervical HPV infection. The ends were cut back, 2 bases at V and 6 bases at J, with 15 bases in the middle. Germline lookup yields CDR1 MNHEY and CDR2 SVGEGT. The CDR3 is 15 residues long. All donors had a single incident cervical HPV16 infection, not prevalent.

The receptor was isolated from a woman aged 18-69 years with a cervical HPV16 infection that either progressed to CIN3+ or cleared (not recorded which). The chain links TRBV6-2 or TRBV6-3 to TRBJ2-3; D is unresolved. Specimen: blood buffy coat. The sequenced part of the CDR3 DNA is TGTGCCAGCAGTTACCCCGCTGGGCCCTCCGATACG. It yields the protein CASSYPAGPSDT. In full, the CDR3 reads CASSYPAGPSDTQYF.